What follows are 28 T cell receptor beta chains derived from one specimen sequenced in a study of radiotherapy plus CTLA-4 blockade in lung cancer. The assay was immunoSEQ multiplex PCR, and TCRdb's table has in-frame clones only and misses some. The table includes about 50,000 clones, around 84% detected once. Sequenced material: peripheral blood, taken from a patient treated with radiotherapy plus ipilimumab. The receptors shown here come from a human donor with non-small cell lung cancer whose response to radiotherapy plus ipilimumab could not be evaluated.

The chain uses TRBV27 and TRBJ2-5, with TRBD2 identical over 14 bases. Near its end, the DNA agrees better with TRBJ2-7, so the J call may be wrong. The V gene's germline CDR1 is MNHEY and CDR2 SMNVEV (reference sequence). CDR3 size: 18 residues. CDR3 sequence reads: CASSNTYRGTSGSYEQYF. In DNA, the CDR3 is TGTGCCAGCAGTAATACGTACCGAGGGACTAGCGGGAGCTACGAGCAGTACTTC.

In DNA, the CDR3 is TGTGCCAGTAGTTTGACTAGCGGGTTTTACAATGAGCAGTTCTTC. As protein: CASSLTSGFYNEQFF. The chain carries TRBV19 and TRBJ2-1; 10 bases agree with TRBD2. The germline V gene encodes CDR1 LNHDA and CDR2 SQIVND (reference sequence). J lost 4 bases, V lost 5 bases, and 5 bases had no gene match. This CDR3 is built from 15 residues.

The chain couples TRBV19 to TRBJ2-1; 10 bases map to TRBD2. The J segment lost 8 bases and the V segment lost 7 bases, leaving 14 bases of the junction unmatched. This CDR3 comprises 16 residues. Germline V gives CDR1 LNHDA, CDR2 SQIVND (reference sequence). The CDR3 nucleotides read TGTGCCAGTAAGGCTAGCGGGAGTGGGGGATTACATGAGCAGTTCTTC. Translation: CASKASGSGGLHEQFF.

As to this clone: Distinct nucleotide sequences in the sample also encode this CDR3. The chain is built from TRBV4-3 and TRBJ1-2; the match to TRBD1 covers 7 bases. J lost 8 bases, V lost 3 bases, and 9 bases had no gene match. Germline V gene lookup returns CDR1 LGHNA and CDR2 YSLEER. The CDR3 has 14 amino acids. The CDR3 DNA reads as TGCGCCAGCAGCCAGGATGAGGGGGCGAGGGGCTACACCTTC. Amino acid sequence: CASSQDEGARGYTF.

V is TRBV5-5 and J is TRBJ1-4; 8 bases match TRBD1. The CDR3 is 15 residues long. Per germline, CDR1 SGHKS and CDR2 YYEKEE (reference sequence). V lost 3 bases to trimming and J lost 5 bases; unmatched junction nucleotides: 6. CDR3 amino acids: CASSSDRVVNEKLFF. The CDR3 DNA sequence: TGTGCCAGCAGCTCGGACAGGGTTGTGAATGAAAAACTGTTTTTT.

This clone was counted a few times. The chain carries TRBV19 and TRBJ1-4; TRBD1 is a possible D gene (5 bases). The germline V gene has CDR1 LNHDA and CDR2 SQIVND (reference sequence). The CDR3 runs to 15 residues. V was shortened by 4 bases and J by 7 bases, with 16 bases between the two germline ends. For the CDR3, the DNA is TGTGCCAGTAGTACCGTCGGGGGGGAGCGTGAAAAACTGTTTTTT. Protein: CASSTVGGEREKLFF.

The rearrangement links TRBV28 to TRBJ1-2; D possibly corresponds to TRBD1 (6 bases). Trimming took off 6 bases at V and 4 bases at J, with 15 bases between the two ends. Germline V CDR1 and CDR2: MDHEN, SYDVKM. The CDR3 length is 14 residues. DNA for the CDR3: TGTGCCAGCAGAGGGCTGAGGGGGACCTATGGCTACACCTTC. Translation: CASRGLRGTYGYTF.

The V call is TRBV11-2, the J call TRBJ2-3, with 8 bases that match TRBD2. The CDR3 is 16 amino acids. CDR1 is SGHAT and CDR2 is FQNNGV in the germline V gene. V was pared by 1 base and J by 5 bases, with 8 bases of the junction left unmatched. CDR3 in amino acids: CASSLVPGGQGDTQYF. The CDR3 DNA sequence: TGTGCCAGCAGCTTAGTTCCGGGAGGGCAGGGAGATACGCAGTATTTT.

This chain connects TRBV4-3 to TRBJ2-7; D is unclear. This CDR3 is built from 16 residues. V lost 2 bases and J 3 bases, leaving 17 bases between the germline ends. CDR1 LGHNA and CDR2 YSLEER come from the germline V gene. DNA of the CDR3: TGCGCCAGCAGCCAATCTGGGCAAGACACCTTCTACGAGCAGTACTTC. Its translation: CASSQSGQDTFYEQYF.

CDR3 sequence (DNA): TGTGCCAGCACCCCTCGTGCAGGGGATACTGAAGCTTTCTTT. Residues: CASTPRAGDTEAFF. This chain joins TRBV7-2 and TRBJ1-1; TRBD1 might be the D (6 bases). V lost 7 bases to trimming and J lost 5 bases, with 17 bases between them. Germline CDR1 and CDR2: SGHTA and FQGNSA. The CDR3 length is 14 residues.

The rearrangement joins TRBV6-6 to TRBJ2-1; 9 bases match TRBD2. The V gene end was trimmed by 9 bases and the J gene end by 8 bases; junction bases not matched to a gene: 8. The CDR3 runs 13 residues. CDR1 is MNHNY and CDR2 is SVGAGI in the germline V gene (reference sequence). Here the CDR3 reads CASSGTSSHEQFF. CDR3 DNA sequence: TGTGCCAGTTCCGGGACTAGCTCCCATGAGCAGTTCTTC.

J is TRBJ2-1 and V is TRBV5-1, with 12 bases matching TRBD2. Germline values: CDR1 SGHRS, CDR2 YFSETQ. Unmatched junction bases numbered 4, after V lost 2 bases and J lost 7 bases. The CDR3 contains 15 residues. The CDR3 spells CASSFLAGGKNEQFF. The CDR3 nucleotides are TGCGCCAGCAGCTTTCTAGCGGGAGGGAAGAATGAGCAGTTCTTC.

J is TRBJ2-1 and V is TRBV2; 11 nucleotides match TRBD2. Losses at the gene ends were 7 bases for V and 9 bases for J; bases not matched to a gene: 8. The CDR3 is 14 amino acids. The germline V gene has CDR1 SNHLY and CDR2 FYNNEI. CDR3: CASTLLAGVGEQFF. The CDR3 DNA is TGTGCCAGCACGCTACTAGCGGGAGTCGGTGAGCAGTTCTTC.

The chain employs TRBV15 and TRBJ2-1; the D gene is possibly TRBD2 (6 bases). Trimming stripped 4 bases from V and 5 bases from J, with 12 bases between. Germline CDR1 and CDR2: LNHNV and YYDKDF (reference sequence). The CDR3 contains 14 residues. In nucleotides, the CDR3 is TGTGCCACCAGCAAAGTGGTAGCGGACAATGAGCAGTTCTTC. Protein product: CATSKVVADNEQFF.

This chain uses TRBV10-2 with TRBJ2-3; the match to TRBD2 covers 11 bases. J gave up 3 bases and V 2 bases, and 1 base lay outside the gene matches. Per germline, CDR1 WSHSY and CDR2 SAAADI. This CDR3 region has 15 residues. The CDR3 protein is CASSEASGRTDTQYF. CDR3 DNA sequence: TGCGCCAGCAGTGAGGCTAGCGGGAGGACAGATACGCAGTATTTT.

In its sample, this clone was seen a few times. The rearrangement joins TRBV2 to TRBJ1-5; D may be TRBD1 (5 bases). V was shortened by 7 bases and J by 3 bases, with 13 bases between the two germline ends. Germline CDR1 SNHLY, CDR2 FYNNEI. This CDR3 comprises 14 residues. This CDR3 is CASNGGDYNQPQHF. The CDR3 DNA sequence: TGTGCCAGCAACGGGGGGGACTACAATCAGCCCCAGCATTTT.

In DNA form, the CDR3 reads TGTGCCAGCAGCTTCCCCCCCGCCGGTCAGGGGGAGACCCAGTACTTC. The encoded protein is CASSFPPAGQGETQYF. The chain carries TRBV7-9 and TRBJ2-5; TRBD1 is a possible D gene (6 bases). The CDR3 extends over 16 amino acids. V lost 3 bases and J 5 bases, leaving 19 bases between the germline ends. In germline, CDR1 is SEHNR, CDR2 FQNEAQ (reference sequence).

This clone appeared a single time. The gene calls are TRBV10-3 and TRBJ2-7, with unresolved D. V was trimmed by 2 bases and J by 0 bases, leaving 14 bases between them. There are 16 residues in the CDR3. The germline V gene encodes CDR1 ENHRY and CDR2 SYGVKD. The chain's CDR3 is CAISEGDWAGSYEQYF. DNA of the CDR3: TGTGCCATCAGTGAGGGTGATTGGGCAGGCTCCTACGAGCAGTACTTC.

The chain joins TRBV7-3 to TRBJ2-5; D is unclear. V lost 2 bases, J lost 5 bases, and 15 bases lay in between. Germline values: CDR1 SGHTA, CDR2 FQGTGA. There are 15 residues in the CDR3. The chain's CDR3 is CASSLDRSEVETQYF. CDR3 DNA sequence: TGTGCCAGCAGCTTAGATAGATCCGAAGTGGAGACCCAGTACTTC.

The genes are TRBV7-3 and TRBJ2-7; TRBD2 agrees at 7 bases. From germline, CDR1 is SGHTA and CDR2 FQGTGA. V trimming: 1 base; J trimming: 0 bases; junction bases outside the gene matches: 6. The CDR3 has 16 residues. CDR3 in amino acids: CASSLNPAGNSYEQYF. Written as DNA, the CDR3 is TGTGCCAGCAGCTTAAATCCAGCGGGGAACTCCTACGAGCAGTACTTC.

This chain links TRBV9 with TRBJ1-1; 8 bases align to TRBD1. The CDR3 loop spans 14 amino acids. Trimming removed 0 bases from V and 5 bases from J; junction bases left unmatched: 3. CDR1 and CDR2 from the germline V gene are SGDLS and YYNGEE. The CDR3 bases are TGTGCCAGCAGCGTAGAGGACAGGGCGACTGAAGCTTTCTTT. Protein sequence: CASSVEDRATEAFF.

The CDR3 DNA is TGTGCCAGCAGTTTAGCCCCCGGGACAGCCTACGAGCAGTACTTC. It encodes CASSLAPGTAYEQYF. The gene calls are TRBV28 and TRBJ2-7; 7 bases align to TRBD1. The CDR3 is 15 amino acids. With 2 bases clipped from V and 2 bases from J, the junction kept 6 bases outside the gene matches. Germline-derived CDR1 and CDR2 are MDHEN and SYDVKM.

This chain uses TRBV9 with TRBJ2-5; 9 bases are shared with TRBD1. Germline-derived CDR1 and CDR2 are SGDLS and YYNGEE. The CDR3 spans 15 residues. Unmatched junction bases numbered 9, after V lost 4 bases and J lost 5 bases. The CDR3 nucleotides read TGTGCCAGCAGCCCCCGGGACAGGGTATGGGAGACCCAGTACTTC. It specifies CASSPRDRVWETQYF. Using reference TRBV9 and TRBJ2-5 for the parts outside the CDR3, the full variable domain is DSGVTQTPKHLITATGQRVTLRCSPRSGDLSVYWYQQSLDQGLQFLIQYYNGEERAKGNILERFSAQQFPDLHSELNLSSLELGDSALYFCASSPRDRVWETQYFGPGTRLLVL.

A remark on this clone: The sample holds other DNA sequences that translate to the same CDR3. The V call is TRBV18, the J call TRBJ2-1; 9 nucleotides line up with TRBD1. V was pared by 3 bases and J by 1 base, with 4 bases of the junction left unmatched. The CDR3 has 16 residues. From germline, CDR1 is KGHSH and CDR2 LQKENI. The CDR3 is CASSPATGGSYNEQFF. CDR3 DNA sequence: TGTGCCAGCTCACCCGCGACAGGGGGATCCTACAATGAGCAGTTCTTC. The complete variable domain, with remaining parts taken from reference TRBV18 and TRBJ2-1, reads NAGVMQNPRHLVRRRGQEARLRCSPMKGHSHVYWYRQLPEEGLKFMVYLQKENIIDESGMPKERFSAEFPKEGPSILRIQQVVRGDSAAYFCASSPATGGSYNEQFFGPGTRLTVL.

The J gene is TRBJ2-1, the V gene TRBV11-2, with TRBD1 matching 11 bases. This CDR3 spans 14 amino acids. Unmatched junction bases numbered 6, after V lost 5 bases and J lost 9 bases. CDR1 and CDR2 from the germline V gene are SGHAT and FQNNGV. CDR3 sequence (DNA): TGTGCCAGCAGCCGGACAGGGGGCGACGGTGAGCAGTTCTTC. Its protein is CASSRTGGDGEQFF.

The chain has TRBV29-1 and TRBJ2-3; D not certain. Trimming took 4 bases from V and 0 from J, leaving 5 bases between them. CDR1 and CDR2 (germline): SQVTM, ANQGSEA. The CDR3 sequence is 12 residues long. DNA of the CDR3: TGCAGCGTTGTTGGCAGCACAGATACGCAGTATTTT. Translation: CSVVGSTDTQYF.

The chain is built from TRBV4-2 and TRBJ1-1; 7 nucleotides line up with TRBD1. V shed 4 bases and J 3 bases; nucleotides not matched to a gene: 2. The length of the CDR3 is 13 residues. Germline loops: CDR1 LGHNA, CDR2 YNFKEQ. DNA for the CDR3: TGTGCCAGCAGCCCAGGGGGGCACACTGAAGCTTTCTTT. Its translation is CASSPGGHTEAFF.

The rearrangement uses TRBV10-1 and TRBJ1-1; 8 bases line up with TRBD1. Unmatched junction bases numbered 11, after V lost 6 bases and J lost 5 bases. CDR1 WNHNN and CDR2 SYGVQD come from the germline V gene (reference sequence). The CDR3 totals 15 residues. In DNA form, the CDR3 reads TGCGCCAGCAGAGAAACTCAGGGGGCCGGGACTGAAGCTTTCTTT. As protein: CASRETQGAGTEAFF.